This paragraph covers one TCR beta chain sequence. The data stem from a study of blood T cell repertoires in COVID-19. Original analysis: Nucleated cell counts were estimated from reference gene primer amplification. The protocol was immunoSEQ multiplex PCR, while the TCRdb copy is restricted to in-frame clones and leaves out a portion. D and trimming come from the DNA, and the V and J calls and clone size come from that table. The sample records approximately 200,000 clones, about nine tenths being singletons. Trimming took 4 bases from V and 3 from J, leaving 9 bases between them. This CDR3 contains 13 residues. Germline CDR1 reads LGHNA; CDR2 reads YSLEER. Participants reported their clinical history, and cohort assignment relied on those reports. Donors of Cohort 3 who recovered were those that had two negative PCRs, clearance, or symptom resolution.

The clonotype was recovered from a woman younger than 45 who had recovered from COVID-19. This rearrangement joins TRBV4-3 to TRBJ1-1, with a weak D call TRBD1 (6 bases). The source material was PBMCs or T cells enriched from blood (not recorded which). This CDR3 is CASSPRQDTEAFF. The CDR3 DNA reads TGCGCCAGCAGCCCCCGACAGGACACTGAAGCTTTCTTT.